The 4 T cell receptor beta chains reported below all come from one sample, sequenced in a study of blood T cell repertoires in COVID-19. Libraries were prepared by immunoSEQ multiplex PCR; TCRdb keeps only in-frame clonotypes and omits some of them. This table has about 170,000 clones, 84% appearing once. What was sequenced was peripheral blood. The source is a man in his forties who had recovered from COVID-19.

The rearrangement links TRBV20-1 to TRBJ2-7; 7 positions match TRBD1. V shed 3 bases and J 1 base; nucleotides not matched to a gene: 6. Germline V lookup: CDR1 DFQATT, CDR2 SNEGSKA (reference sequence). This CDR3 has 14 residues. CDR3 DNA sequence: TGCAGTGCTAGTCAGGGGGTTATTTCCTACGAGCAGTACTTC. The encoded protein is CSASQGVISYEQYF.

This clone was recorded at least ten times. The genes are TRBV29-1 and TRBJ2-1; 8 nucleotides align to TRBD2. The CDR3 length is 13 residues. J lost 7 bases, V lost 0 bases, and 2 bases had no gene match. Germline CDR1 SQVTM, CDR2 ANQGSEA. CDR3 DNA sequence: TGCAGCGTTGAAGAACGGGAGGGGAATGAGCAGTTCTTC. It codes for CSVEEREGNEQFF.

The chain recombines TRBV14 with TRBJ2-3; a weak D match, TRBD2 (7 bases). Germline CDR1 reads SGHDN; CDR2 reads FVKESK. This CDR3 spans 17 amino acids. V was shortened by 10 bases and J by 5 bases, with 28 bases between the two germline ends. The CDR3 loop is CATEVGGAGEGEDTQYF. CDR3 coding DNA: TGTGCCACCGAGGTGGGGGGCGCGGGAGAAGGAGAAGATACGCAGTATTTT.

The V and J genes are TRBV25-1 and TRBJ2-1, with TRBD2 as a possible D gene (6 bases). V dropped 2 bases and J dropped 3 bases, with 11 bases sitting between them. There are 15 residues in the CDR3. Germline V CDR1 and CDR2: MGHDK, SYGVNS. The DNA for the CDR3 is TGTGCCAGCAGTGAAGGGGGGAACAACTACAATGAGCAGTTCTTC. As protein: CASSEGGNNYNEQFF.